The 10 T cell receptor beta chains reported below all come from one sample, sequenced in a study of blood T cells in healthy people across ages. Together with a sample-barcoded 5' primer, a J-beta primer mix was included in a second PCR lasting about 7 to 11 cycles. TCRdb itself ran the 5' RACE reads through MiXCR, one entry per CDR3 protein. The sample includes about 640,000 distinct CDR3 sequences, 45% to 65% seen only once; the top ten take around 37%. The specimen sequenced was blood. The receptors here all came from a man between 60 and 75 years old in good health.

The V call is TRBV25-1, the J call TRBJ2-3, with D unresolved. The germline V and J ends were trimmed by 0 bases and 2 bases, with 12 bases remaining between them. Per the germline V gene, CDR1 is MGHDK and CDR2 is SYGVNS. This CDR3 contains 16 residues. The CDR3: CASSEYLGRNTDTQYF. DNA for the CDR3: TGTGCCAGCAGTGAATATTTGGGCAGAAACACAGATACGCAGTATTTT.

CDR3 protein: CSATGQGHNEKLFF. The CDR3 DNA sequence: TGCAGTGCAACAGGACAGGGCCATAATGAAAAACTGTTTTTT. The V gene is TRBV20-1, the J gene TRBJ1-4, with 8 bases identical to TRBD1. The CDR3 is 14 amino acids. The germline V gene has CDR1 DFQATT and CDR2 SNEGSKA (reference sequence). The ends lost 6 bases at V and 4 bases at J; junction bases unmatched: 7.

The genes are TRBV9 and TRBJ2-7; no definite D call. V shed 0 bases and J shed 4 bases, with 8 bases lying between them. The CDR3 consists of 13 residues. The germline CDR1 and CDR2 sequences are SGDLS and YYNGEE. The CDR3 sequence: CASSVADGYEQYF. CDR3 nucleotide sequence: TGTGCCAGCAGCGTAGCGGACGGATACGAGCAGTACTTC. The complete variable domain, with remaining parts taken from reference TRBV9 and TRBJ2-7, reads DSGVTQTPKHLITATGQRVTLRCSPRSGDLSVYWYQQSLDQGLQFLIQYYNGEERAKGNILERFSAQQFPDLHSELNLSSLELGDSALYFCASSVADGYEQYFGPGTRLTVT.

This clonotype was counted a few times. CDR3 nucleotides: TGCAGCGTTGCCCTGGACAGGTTAGATACGCAGTATTTT. Translation: CSVALDRLDTQYF. The chain links TRBV29-1 to TRBJ2-3; 7 bases are a match to TRBD1. The V gene end was trimmed by 4 bases and the J gene end by 5 bases; junction bases not matched to a gene: 6. Germline assignment: CDR1 SQVTM and CDR2 ANQGSEA. The CDR3 contains 13 residues.

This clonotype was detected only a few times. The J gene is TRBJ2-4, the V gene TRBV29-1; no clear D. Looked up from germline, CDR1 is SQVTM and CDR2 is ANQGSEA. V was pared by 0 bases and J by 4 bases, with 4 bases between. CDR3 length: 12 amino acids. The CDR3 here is CSVEETKNIQYF. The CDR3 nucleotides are TGCAGCGTTGAAGAGACGAAAAACATTCAGTACTTC.

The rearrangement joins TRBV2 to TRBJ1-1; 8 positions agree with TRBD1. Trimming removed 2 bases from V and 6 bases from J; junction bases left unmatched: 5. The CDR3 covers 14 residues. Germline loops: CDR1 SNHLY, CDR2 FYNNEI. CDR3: CASSERTGTPEAFF. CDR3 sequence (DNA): TGTGCCAGCAGTGAAAGGACAGGGACCCCTGAAGCTTTCTTT.

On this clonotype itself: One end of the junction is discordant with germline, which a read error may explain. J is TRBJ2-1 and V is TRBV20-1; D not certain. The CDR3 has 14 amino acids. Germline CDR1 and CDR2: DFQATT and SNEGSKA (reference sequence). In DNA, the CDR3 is TGCAGTGCTCCCAGGTTGAGCTCCTACAATGGGCAGTTCTTC. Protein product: CSAPRLSSYNGQFF.

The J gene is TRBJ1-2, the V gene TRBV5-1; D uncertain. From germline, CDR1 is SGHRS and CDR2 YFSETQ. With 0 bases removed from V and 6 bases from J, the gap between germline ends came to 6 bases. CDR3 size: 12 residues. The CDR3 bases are TGCGCCAGCAGCTTGGACGTGGATGGCTACACCTTC. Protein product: CASSLDVDGYTF.

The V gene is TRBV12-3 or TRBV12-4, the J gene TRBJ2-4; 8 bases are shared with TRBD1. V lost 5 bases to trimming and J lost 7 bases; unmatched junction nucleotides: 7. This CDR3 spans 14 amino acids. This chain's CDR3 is CASSPDRGLNIQYF. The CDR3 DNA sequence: TGTGCCAGCAGTCCCGACAGGGGATTGAACATTCAGTACTTC.

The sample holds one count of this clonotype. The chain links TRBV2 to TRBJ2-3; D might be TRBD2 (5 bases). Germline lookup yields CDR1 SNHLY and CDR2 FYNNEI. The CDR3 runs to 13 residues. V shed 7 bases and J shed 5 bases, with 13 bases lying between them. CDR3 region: CASTGDFGDTQYF. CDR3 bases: TGTGCCAGCACCGGGGATTTTGGAGATACGCAGTATTTT.